The clone carrying this T cell receptor (beta chain) was observed a handful of times. Its specificity is unknown. The data are from a study of T cell repertoires in cytomegalovirus infection. On the study more broadly: The authors relied on CMV epitopes, both recently identified HLA-C-restricted and well-studied HLA-B-restricted. Shared public TCR beta signatures pointed to both CMV infection and a matching HLA type. Points from the study as a whole: The study identified carriers of CMV plus the relevant HLA from cumulative public TCR beta family frequency. What dominated the ex vivo response were HLA-C-restricted CMV-specific TCR beta clonotypes.

MiXCR, applied by TCRdb to the reads, yields one record per CDR3 protein. The sample has about 110,000 distinct CDR3 sequences, less than 55% seen once. Sequenced material: CD8+ T cells from cultured PBMCs, taken from culture after CMV antigen stimulation. The clonotype was recovered from a human donor in good health (CMV status not recorded). Some clones in this sample may be carry-over from other donors' samples.

CDR3 DNA: TGTGCCAGCAGTCCTGGCGGGGGGAAAACAGATACGCAGTATTTT. It translates to CASSPGGGKTDTQYF. The chain has TRBV12-3 or TRBV12-4 and TRBJ2-3; 8 bases fit TRBD2. The V and J ends lost 5 bases and 3 bases, in that order; junction bases with no gene match: 7. The CDR3 loop spans 15 amino acids.